Sequencing of this TCR beta chain was carried out in a study of T cells in localized non-small cell lung cancer. The data were produced by immunoSEQ multiplex PCR, yet TCRdb's version contains in-frame clones alone and is incomplete. This sample yields 40,000 to 55,000 clones, of which 80% are seen a single time; roughly 4% belongs to the top ten. The study, taken as a whole, reports: Maximal T cell clonality occurred in uninvolved adjacent lung, with tumor ranking below it. Greater blood T cell density accompanied longer overall survival.

V trimming: 9 bases; J trimming: 5 bases; junction bases outside the gene matches: 11. This CDR3 is 15 amino acids long. Per the germline V gene, CDR1 is LNHDA and CDR2 is SQIVND (reference sequence). As regards this clone: Its target is unknown.

This sequence joins TRBV19 and TRBJ2-2; 8 bases agree with TRBD1. The sequence derives from a woman aged 35 to 70 with stage II lung adenocarcinoma. Source: PBMCs, taken before any cancer treatment. CDR3 in amino acids: CASQSRDRITGELFF. CDR3 coding DNA: TGTGCCAGCCAGAGCCGGGACAGGATTACCGGGGAGCTGTTTTTT.